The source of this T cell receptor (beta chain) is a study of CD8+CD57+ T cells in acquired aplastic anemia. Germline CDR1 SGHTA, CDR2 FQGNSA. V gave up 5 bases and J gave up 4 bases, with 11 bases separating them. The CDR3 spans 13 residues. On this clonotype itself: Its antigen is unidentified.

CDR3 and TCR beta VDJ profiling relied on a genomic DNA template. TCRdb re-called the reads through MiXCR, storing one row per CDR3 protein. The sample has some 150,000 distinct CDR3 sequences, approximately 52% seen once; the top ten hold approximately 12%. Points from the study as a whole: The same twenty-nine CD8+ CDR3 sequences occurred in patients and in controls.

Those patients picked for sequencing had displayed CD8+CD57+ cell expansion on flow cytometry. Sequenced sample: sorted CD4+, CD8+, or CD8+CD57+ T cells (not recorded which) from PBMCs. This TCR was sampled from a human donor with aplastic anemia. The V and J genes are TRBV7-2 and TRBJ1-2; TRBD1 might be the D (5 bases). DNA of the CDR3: TGTGCCAGCAGCCGGGGACCACGCTATGGCTACACCTTC. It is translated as CASSRGPRYGYTF.